Following are 25 T cell receptor beta chains from one sample sequenced in a study of blood T cell repertoires in COVID-19. The table came from immunoSEQ multiplex PCR; TCRdb's copy has only in-frame clones and leaves some out. In the table there are 25,000 to 30,000 clones, 85% to 95% of which are singletons. The sequencing input was peripheral blood. These receptors were taken from a woman aged 70 to 79 with COVID-19, enrolled during active disease.

V gene TRBV3-1 (or the pseudogene TRBV3-2) combines with J gene TRBJ1-1; 8 positions agree with TRBD1. Germline CDR1 LGHDT, CDR2 YNNKEL (reference sequence). V lost 4 bases to trimming and J lost 7 bases; unmatched junction nucleotides: 2. This CDR3 contains 12 residues. The CDR3 DNA is TGTGCCAGCAGCCTAGGACAGGGTGAAGCTTTCTTT. It encodes CASSLGQGEAFF.

The genes are TRBV9 and TRBJ1-4; D gene ambiguous. CDR1 is SGDLS and CDR2 is YYNGEE in the germline V gene. The V end was cut by 5 bases, the J end by 6 bases, with 17 bases between. CDR3 length: 15 amino acids. The chain's CDR3 is CASSVRGEVDEKLFF. The CDR3 DNA follows: TGTGCCAGCAGTGTGCGTGGGGAGGTTGATGAAAAACTGTTTTTT.

V is TRBV11-3 and J is TRBJ2-3; 9 bases match TRBD2. The CDR3 runs 16 residues. Germline V gene sequence: CDR1 SGHNT, CDR2 YENEEA. J was trimmed by 1 base and V by 1 base; bases with no gene match: 3. CDR3 in amino acids: CASSLGTSGRTDTQYF. In DNA, the CDR3 is TGTGCCAGCAGCTTAGGAACTAGCGGGCGCACAGATACGCAGTATTTT.

CDR3 bases: TGTGCCAGCAGCGGGACAGGAGGGACGACTGAAGCTTTCTTT. Its translation: CASSGTGGTTEAFF. J is TRBJ1-1 and V is TRBV9, with 7 bases matching TRBD1. The CDR3 contains 14 residues. Losses at the gene ends were 3 bases for V and 5 bases for J; bases not matched to a gene: 7. CDR1 SGDLS and CDR2 YYNGEE come from the germline V gene.

V gene TRBV6-5 combines with J gene TRBJ2-7; 11 positions agree with TRBD2. Germline CDR1 reads MNHEY; CDR2 reads SVGAGI. The CDR3 has 15 residues. The V gene end was trimmed by 6 bases and the J gene end by 12 bases; junction bases not matched to a gene: 16. CDR3 region: CASRRAGTSGNRVYF. The CDR3 region has the DNA TGTGCCAGCAGACGTGCCGGGACTAGCGGAAACCGGGTGTACTTC.

The DNA of the CDR3 is TGTGCCTGGAGCGGCTCCTATAATTCACCCCTCCACTTT. Its translation: CAWSGSYNSPLHF. This chain connects TRBV30 to TRBJ1-6; no clear D. The germline V gene has CDR1 GTSNPN and CDR2 SVGIG (reference sequence). The CDR3 spans 13 residues. V shed 3 bases and J shed 0 bases, with 3 bases lying between them.

The chain has TRBV14 and TRBJ2-1; possibly TRBD1 for D (6 bases). The V end was cut by 3 bases, the J end by 2 bases, with 8 bases between. Germline V gene sequence: CDR1 SGHDN, CDR2 FVKESK. The CDR3 sequence is 14 residues long. CDR3 protein: CASSQRGTYNEQFF. The DNA for the CDR3 is TGTGCCAGCAGCCAGAGGGGGACCTACAATGAGCAGTTCTTC.

The chain uses TRBV28 and TRBJ2-2; 8 bases are shared with TRBD2. V lost 7 bases, J lost 5 bases, and 12 bases stayed unmatched. Germline values: CDR1 MDHEN, CDR2 SYDVKM. The CDR3 consists of 16 residues. The CDR3 nucleotides read TGTGCCAGCACTCCCGCGGGGGGAGGGAGGACCGGGGAGCTGTTTTTT. Translated, it gives CASTPAGGGRTGELFF.

The rearrangement joins TRBV30 to TRBJ1-3, with D possibly being TRBD1 (6 bases). The CDR3 spans 16 residues. CDR1 is GTSNPN and CDR2 is SVGIG in the germline V gene (reference sequence). V lost 0 bases, J lost 0 bases, and 12 bases lay in between. The CDR3 is CAWSVTGWGSGNTIYF. CDR3 nucleotides: TGTGCCTGGAGTGTCACAGGGTGGGGCTCTGGAAACACCATATATTTT.

The chain joins TRBV10-3 to TRBJ2-7, with TRBD1 matching 10 bases. The CDR3 consists of 15 residues. Germline loops: CDR1 ENHRY, CDR2 SYGVKD. The V segment lost 2 bases and the J segment 3 bases; nucleotides outside the gene matches: 4. The CDR3, as DNA: TGTGCCATCAGTGAGGGGACAGGGGTTTTCTACGAGCAGTACTTC. This codes for CAISEGTGVFYEQYF.

The chain carries TRBV3-1 (or the pseudogene TRBV3-2) and TRBJ2-7; 8 bases line up with TRBD1. V shed 2 bases and J 2 bases; nucleotides not matched to a gene: 2. This CDR3 has 14 amino acids. Germline CDR1 is LGHDT and CDR2 is YNNKEL (reference sequence). DNA for the CDR3: TGTGCCAGCAGCCAATTGGACAGGGCCTACGAGCAGTACTTC. Amino acid sequence: CASSQLDRAYEQYF.

The CDR3 coding sequence is TGTGCCAGCACCGAAGGGACTAGCGGGTGGGGGCAGTATTTT. Amino acids: CASTEGTSGWGQYF. The genes are TRBV2 and TRBJ2-3, with TRBD2 matching 12 bases. Germline-derived CDR1 and CDR2 are SNHLY and FYNNEI. The V segment lost 7 bases and the J segment 11 bases; nucleotides outside the gene matches: 10. This CDR3 contains 14 residues.

The chain is built from TRBV12-3 or TRBV12-4 and TRBJ2-1, with 7 bases fitting TRBD1. V lost 6 bases and J lost 9; bases outside the gene matches: 8. This CDR3 is built from 13 residues. DNA of the CDR3: TGTGCCAGCAGCCAACAGGGGTCGGGTGAGCAGTTCTTC. This gives the protein CASSQQGSGEQFF.

CDR3 in amino acids: CASSPTGLVGYTF. CDR3 DNA sequence: TGTGCCAGCAGCCCGACAGGGTTAGTTGGCTACACCTTC. The V gene is TRBV6-5, the J gene TRBJ1-2, with 7 bases that match TRBD1. The J segment lost 7 bases and the V segment lost 6 bases, leaving 8 bases of the junction unmatched. The germline V gene encodes CDR1 MNHEY and CDR2 SVGAGI. There are 13 residues in the CDR3.

The chain is built from TRBV7-2 and TRBJ2-3; 14 nucleotides align to TRBD2. CDR3 length: 17 amino acids. Germline V gives CDR1 SGHTA, CDR2 FQGNSA. The J segment lost 5 bases and the V segment lost 5 bases, leaving 9 bases of the junction unmatched. The DNA for the CDR3 is TGTGCCAGCAGCAGGATTGGGACTAGCGGGAGATTAGATACGCAGTATTTT. Its translation is CASSRIGTSGRLDTQYF.

This chain links TRBV9 with TRBJ2-1, with TRBD1 matching 9 bases. This CDR3 has 16 amino acids. Germline CDR1 is SGDLS and CDR2 is YYNGEE. V lost 4 bases and J lost 0; bases outside the gene matches: 5. In DNA form, the CDR3 reads TGTGCCAGCAGCTCACAGACAGGGGGCTCCTACAATGAGCAGTTCTTC. Amino acid sequence: CASSSQTGGSYNEQFF.

This clone was picked up one time. The chain employs TRBV11-2 and TRBJ1-4; D is perhaps TRBD1 (5 bases). The ends were cut back, 2 bases at V and 0 bases at J, with 19 bases in the middle. The CDR3 sequence is 19 residues long. The V gene's germline CDR1 is SGHAT and CDR2 FQNNGV. The CDR3 sequence: CASSLRAWGQAATNEKLFF. The CDR3 nucleotides are TGTGCCAGCAGCTTAAGGGCTTGGGGCCAGGCGGCAACTAATGAAAAACTGTTTTTT.

The chain is built from TRBV28 and TRBJ2-3; 9 bases align to TRBD1. Germline V gene data show CDR1 as MDHEN and CDR2 as SYDVKM. V was pared by 3 bases and J by 4 bases, with 2 bases of the junction left unmatched. The CDR3 totals 14 residues. The CDR3, as DNA: TGTGCCAGCAGTTTTTGGGACAGGGCAGATACGCAGTATTTT. Translated: CASSFWDRADTQYF.

This clone was seen only a few times. The chain has TRBV28 and TRBJ1-5; 12 bases map to TRBD1. The CDR3 consists of 19 residues. Unmatched junction bases numbered 15, after V lost 6 bases and J lost 3 bases. Per germline, CDR1 MDHEN and CDR2 SYDVKM. The CDR3 spells CASSHGTGGPYSLNQPQHF. The CDR3 DNA reads TGTGCCAGCAGCCATGGGACAGGGGGCCCTTATAGTCTCAATCAGCCCCAGCATTTT.

The J gene is TRBJ2-1, the V gene TRBV6-5, with D hard to call. Germline V gives CDR1 MNHEY, CDR2 SVGAGI. Between the trimmed V and J ends, which lost 11 bases and 9 bases, there was a span of 11 bases. This CDR3 comprises 10 residues. CDR3 sequence reads: CALGEVEQFF. Here the CDR3 DNA reads TGTGCCCTCGGTGAGGTTGAGCAGTTCTTC.

The chain is built from TRBV29-1 and TRBJ2-5; 7 bases match TRBD2. The CDR3 consists of 13 residues. Germline V gene sequence: CDR1 SQVTM, CDR2 ANQGSEA. The junction had 2 bases not matched to a gene; V was cut back by 3 bases and J by 1 base. This chain's CDR3 is CSVDGRSQETQYF. DNA of the CDR3: TGCAGCGTTGACGGGAGGTCCCAAGAGACCCAGTACTTC.

The J gene is TRBJ1-5, the V gene TRBV27, with D possibly being TRBD1 (6 bases). The germline gives CDR1 MNHEY, CDR2 SMNVEV (reference sequence). CDR3 length: 15 residues. V lost 5 bases and J lost 7, with 18 bases in between. The chain's CDR3 is CASSPGQGWGQPQHF. In DNA form, the CDR3 reads TGTGCCAGCAGTCCCGGTCAGGGGTGGGGGCAGCCCCAGCATTTT.

The V and J genes are TRBV6-5 and TRBJ1-5; 9 bases are shared with TRBD1. J was trimmed by 6 bases and V by 5 bases; bases with no gene match: 8. CDR1 is MNHEY and CDR2 is SVGAGI in the germline V gene. CDR3 size: 15 residues. This CDR3 is CASSRTGESGQPQHF. The CDR3 nucleotides read TGTGCCAGCAGTCGGACAGGGGAAAGTGGTCAGCCCCAGCATTTT.

The chain uses TRBV7-2 and TRBJ2-4; D unresolved. Germline V gives CDR1 SGHTA, CDR2 FQGNSA. V was clipped by 5 bases and J by 7 bases, with 9 bases between them. This CDR3 has 12 amino acids. The CDR3 spells CASSPFPNIQYF. The DNA of the CDR3 is TGTGCCAGCAGCCCTTTTCCTAACATTCAGTACTTC.

The chain is built from TRBV9 and TRBJ1-2, with 7 bases fitting TRBD1. Germline assignment: CDR1 SGDLS and CDR2 YYNGEE. The CDR3 runs 13 residues. Unmatched junction bases numbered 3, after V lost 3 bases and J lost 4 bases. Here the CDR3 DNA reads TGTGCCAGCAGCGCGGACAGGCTCTATGGCTACACCTTC. Translation: CASSADRLYGYTF. Variable domain in full (rest from reference TRBV9 and TRBJ1-2): DSGVTQTPKHLITATGQRVTLRCSPRSGDLSVYWYQQSLDQGLQFLIQYYNGEERAKGNILERFSAQQFPDLHSELNLSSLELGDSALYFCASSADRLYGYTFGSGTRLTVV.